These T cell receptor beta chains were read from a single sample in a study of identical twins. TCRdb fed the 5' RACE reads into MiXCR, producing one record per CDR3 protein. This sample has around 230,000 distinct CDR3 sequences, with roughly a tenth found just once. The sample consisted of memory (CD45RO+) T cells sorted from blood. These receptors all stem from a woman between 18 and 30 years old in good health. The CDR3 runs from the conserved cysteine through the conserved F or W. Fields, in order: J gene, CDR3 length, clone size, V gene, D gene, CDR3 DNA, CDR3 protein. A D gene is named only where the DNA matches it firmly. Not every row has a clone size; where given, it reads once, few, many or a size class.

TRBJ2-5	16	-	TRBV4-2	-	TGTGCCAGCAGCCAAGATCCACAGGGAGTCCAAGAGACCCAGTACTTC	CASSQDPQGVQETQYF
TRBJ2-1	13	-	TRBV11-3	-	TGTGCCAGCAGCTTCGGGGTAAACAATGAGCAGTTCTTC	CASSFGVNNEQFF
TRBJ1-4	15	many	TRBV12-3/TRBV12-4	-	TGTGCCAGCAGGGGGCCGCAGGGATTCCGTGAAAAACTGTTTTTT	CASRGPQGFREKLFF
TRBJ2-7	13	many	TRBV4-3	-	TGCGCCAGCAGCCAAGAGCCGAACTACGAGCAGTACTTC	CASSQEPNYEQYF
TRBJ2-4	16	many	TRBV15	-	TGTGCCACCAGCACCCTACCGACAGGAGCCAAAAACATTCAGTACTTC	CATSTLPTGAKNIQYF
TRBJ1-2	15	many	TRBV5-6	-	TGTGCCAGCGGCTGGACCCCGACGCCTAACTATGGCTACACCTTC	CASGWTPTPNYGYTF
TRBJ2-1	15	few	TRBV18	TRBD2	TGTGCCAGCTCACCAGGTTTCCAGCGGGGGACTGAGCAGTTCTTC	CASSPGFQRGTEQFF
TRBJ2-1	11	few	TRBV20-1	-	TGCAGTGCTATGTTGGCCCATGAGCAGTTCTTC	CSAMLAHEQFF
TRBJ2-7	12	few	TRBV20-1	-	TGCAGTGCTAGATACAGGGAGTACGAGCAGTACTTC	CSARYREYEQYF
TRBJ1-4	13	many	TRBV7-2	TRBD1	TGTGCCAGCAGCCCGCGGACAGGGGACAAACTGTTTTTT	CASSPRTGDKLFF
TRBJ2-5	15	-	TRBV6-2/TRBV6-3	TRBD2	TGTGCCAGCAGTTACCCTAGGACGCGGGGGGAGACCCAGTACTTC	CASSYPRTRGETQYF
TRBJ2-7	13	-	TRBV5-1	-	TGCGCCAGCAGCTTGAATGGGCGGTACGAGCAGTACTTC	CASSLNGRYEQYF
TRBJ2-7	16	many	TRBV10-1	-	TGCGCCAGCAGTAAGAGTAGCTCAAGGAGCTCCTACGAGCAGTACTTC	CASSKSSSRSSYEQYF
TRBJ1-3	14	few	TRBV20-1	-	TGCAGTGCTAGACGGAGCCACTCTGGAAACACCATATATTTT	CSARRSHSGNTIYF
TRBJ2-7	13	once	TRBV7-2	-	TGTGCCAGCAGCCATCGGTGGATTTACGAGCAGTACTTC	CASSHRWIYEQYF
TRBJ2-3	15	-	TRBV10-3	-	TGTGCCATCAAAGTGGGCGGAGCCAGCACAGATACGCAGTATTTT	CAIKVGGASTDTQYF
TRBJ1-1	14	-	TRBV5-5	-	TGTGCCAGCAGCTTGCCTGGGGCCGGTGCTGAAGCTTTCTTT	CASSLPGAGAEAFF
TRBJ1-4	14	-	TRBV25-1	-	TGTGCCAGCAGTGATGGCCCTCAGGGTGAAAAACTGTTTTTT	CASSDGPQGEKLFF
TRBJ2-7	14	few	TRBV10-3	TRBD1	TGTGCCATCAGTTCGGGACAGGGGGCCCACGAGCAGTACTTC	CAISSGQGAHEQYF
TRBJ2-2	13	-	TRBV20-1	-	TGCAGTGCTAGAAGCAGCAACACCGGGGAGCTGTTTTTT	CSARSSNTGELFF
TRBJ2-1	14	few	TRBV20-1	-	TGCAGTGCCCCTAGCGAGAGCTCCTACAATGAGCAGTTCTTC	CSAPSESSYNEQFF
TRBJ2-5	15	-	TRBV5-1	TRBD1	TGCGCCAGCAGCTTGGCCGGATGGGACAGAGAGACCCAGTACTTC	CASSLAGWDRETQYF
TRBJ2-1	15	few	TRBV7-9	TRBD1	TGTGCCAGCAGCAGACAGGGGGTCACCTACAATGAGCAGTTCTTC	CASSRQGVTYNEQFF
TRBJ2-6	16	few	TRBV5-1	-	TGCGCCAGCAGCTCTGTTAATATTGGGGGGGCCAACGTCCTGACTTTC	CASSSVNIGGANVLTF
TRBJ2-1	15	few	TRBV2	TRBD1	TGTGCCAGCAGCGAGGGCAGGGGGCGGGACAATGAGCAGTTCTTC	CASSEGRGRDNEQFF
TRBJ2-2	14	-	TRBV3-1	-	TGTGCCAGCAGTCGCGGACACTACACCGGGGAGCTGTTTTTT	CASSRGHYTGELFF
TRBJ1-2	13	many	TRBV20-1	TRBD1	TGCAGTGCCCGAGACAGGGCCCCCTATGGCTACACCTTC	CSARDRAPYGYTF
TRBJ2-1	17	few	TRBV12-3/TRBV12-4	TRBD2	TGTGCCAGCAGTTTAATTCCGGTGGAAGCGGGATACAATGAGCAGTTCTTC	CASSLIPVEAGYNEQFF
TRBJ1-1	15	many	TRBV12-3/TRBV12-4	-	TGTGCCAGCAGTTTAATTGGTGGGGCTTTCACTGAAGCTTTCTTT	CASSLIGGAFTEAFF
TRBJ2-1	12	few	TRBV9	-	TGTGCCAGCAGTACAGGTTCAACTGAGCAGTTCTTC	CASSTGSTEQFF
TRBJ1-6	15	many	TRBV20-1	-	TGCAGTGCAAGGGGGAGGGGACCCTTAAATTCACCCCTCCACTTT	CSARGRGPLNSPLHF
TRBJ1-1	14	few	TRBV7-8	TRBD1	TGTGCCAGCAGCAAATACAGGGGTGAAACTGAAGCTTTCTTT	CASSKYRGETEAFF
TRBJ2-1	16	-	TRBV7-6	TRBD2	TGTGCCAGCAGCGCCGCCTCTAGCGGGGGGGCCTATGAGCAGTTCTTC	CASSAASSGGAYEQFF
TRBJ2-4	12	-	TRBV18	-	TGTGCCAGCTCACCTCACGGACAGCTACAGTACTTC	CASSPHGQLQYF
TRBJ2-3	16	-	TRBV7-3	TRBD1	TGTGCCAGCAGCTCTTTACCGGGACAGGGCGTCGATACGCAGTATTTT	CASSSLPGQGVDTQYF
TRBJ1-5	13	few	TRBV6-2/TRBV6-3	-	TGTGCCAGCAGCCTGGACGGGAGCGGGGCCCAGCATTTT	CASSLDGSGAQHF
TRBJ2-5	12	few	TRBV7-2	-	TGTGCCAGCAGCTTATACGGAGAGACCCAGTACTTC	CASSLYGETQYF
TRBJ2-7	16	few	TRBV5-1	-	TGCGCCAGCAGCTTGTCCCCAGGGACGGGATTTTACGAGCAGTACTTC	CASSLSPGTGFYEQYF
TRBJ2-2	16	many	TRBV24-1	TRBD2	TGTGCCACCAGTGATTCGGGCGGGAGGACCAGTCGGGAGCTGTTTTTT	CATSDSGGRTSRELFF
TRBJ2-7	16	-	TRBV27	-	TGTGCCAGCAGTCCGTGGCGGGCAGGTGGGTCCTACGAGCAGTACTTC	CASSPWRAGGSYEQYF
TRBJ2-5	15	-	TRBV5-4	-	TGTGCCAGCAGCTTTGGTGGGGGTCGAGGAGAGACCCAGTACTTC	CASSFGGGRGETQYF
TRBJ1-6	15	few	TRBV7-9	-	TGTGCCAGCAGCTTCTTTACAGGGAAGGGTTCACCCCTCCACTTT	CASSFFTGKGSPLHF
TRBJ2-3	16	few	TRBV20-1	TRBD2	TGCAGTGCTAGAACACTACTAGCGGGGGAACGAGATACGCAGTATTTT	CSARTLLAGERDTQYF
TRBJ2-3	13	few	TRBV15	-	TGTGCCACCAGCAGAGATCTGGCCGATACGCAGTATTTT	CATSRDLADTQYF
TRBJ2-5	12	few	TRBV29-1	-	TGCAGCGTTGTAGGGAGGGGGGAGACCCAGTACTTC	CSVVGRGETQYF
TRBJ2-6	15	-	TRBV30	-	TGTGCCTGGAGTGTTTCGAGCTCTGGGGCCAACGTCCTGACTTTC	CAWSVSSSGANVLTF
TRBJ2-2	14	many	TRBV7-2	-	TGTGCCAGCAGCTCTACACGGGGAAACGGGGAGCTGTTTTTT	CASSSTRGNGELFF
TRBJ2-7	15	many	TRBV12-3/TRBV12-4	TRBD2	TGTGCCAGCAGCCAGAGCGGGAGGGCCGTCTACGAGCAGTACTTC	CASSQSGRAVYEQYF
TRBJ2-7	15	-	TRBV18	-	TGTGCCAGCTCACCAGGGGCCGCACCTTACGGAGAGCAGTACTTC	CASSPGAAPYGEQYF